Below are 19 T cell receptor beta chains sequenced from a single sample in a study of low-dose radiotherapy and immunotherapy resistance in tumors. Time point specified: before trial treatment. TRAV and TRBV primers primed cDNA for both TCRalpha and TCRbeta. TCRs were amplified for roughly 20 PCR cycles with a constant-region primer and V-primer adapter. TCRdb analysed the reads with MiXCR anew, one entry per CDR3 protein. The sample yields under 95,000 distinct CDR3 sequences, over 15% seen once. Here the sequenced sample was PBMCs, taken before treatment. These receptors were taken from a male donor with prostate cancer.

This clonotype was counted at least ten times. The rearrangement joins TRBV11-2 to TRBJ2-1; weak D call: TRBD1 (5 bases). Germline CDR1 and CDR2: SGHAT and FQNNGV. V was clipped by 6 bases and J by 3 bases, with 15 bases between them. CDR3 size: 15 residues. The CDR3 sequence: CASRKVGRLYNEQFF. DNA for the CDR3: TGTGCCAGCAGGAAAGTGGGGCGCCTCTACAATGAGCAGTTCTTC.

This clonotype appeared many times. V and J are TRBV6-2 or TRBV6-3 and TRBJ2-1; 11 bases are a match to TRBD2. The V gene end was trimmed by 4 bases and the J gene end by 2 bases; junction bases not matched to a gene: 1. Germline values: CDR1 MNHEY, CDR2 SVGEGT. The CDR3 runs 15 residues. CDR3: CASSSLAGAYNEQFF. As DNA, the CDR3 is TGTGCCAGCAGTTCACTAGCGGGGGCCTACAATGAGCAGTTCTTC.

About this clonotype: Since a far larger clone is one base different, this is likely a read error. The chain joins TRBV10-3 to TRBJ2-1; D might be TRBD1 (5 bases). The CDR3 totals 12 residues. The V gene lost 7 bases and the J gene lost 13 bases, with 17 bases spanning the gap. The germline gives CDR1 ENHRY, CDR2 SYGVKD. The CDR3, as DNA: TGTGCCATCAAGGGGATAGAGGAGACCCAGTTCTTC. Translation gives CAIKGIEETQFF.

The chain links TRBV29-1 to TRBJ2-2; D is unresolved. The CDR3 extends over 14 amino acids. Trimming removed 6 bases from V and 2 bases from J, with 13 bases in between. In germline, CDR1 is SQVTM, CDR2 ANQGSEA. The CDR3: CSVPGPANTGELFF. CDR3 DNA sequence: TGCAGCGTCCCGGGTCCCGCTAACACCGGGGAGCTGTTTTTT.

The chain recombines TRBV27 with TRBJ2-7, with TRBD2 identical over 15 bases. Germline V lookup: CDR1 MNHEY, CDR2 SMNVEV (reference sequence). V was pared by 4 bases and J by 3 bases, with 4 bases of the junction left unmatched. The CDR3 has 16 residues. CDR3 in DNA: TGTGCCAGCAGTTCCCGGACTAGCGGGGGGGTCTACGAGCAGTACTTC. This encodes CASSSRTSGGVYEQYF.

V is TRBV27 and J is TRBJ1-1, with a weak D call TRBD1 (5 bases). CDR1 MNHEY and CDR2 SMNVEV come from the germline V gene (reference sequence). The CDR3 has 16 residues. The V gene lost 4 bases and the J gene lost 3 bases, with 18 bases spanning the gap. The CDR3 reads CASSSGKVGRDTEAFF. The CDR3 DNA reads TGTGCCAGCAGTTCAGGGAAAGTCGGCAGGGACACTGAAGCTTTCTTT.

Worth noting for this clonotype: This likely reflects a read error, since a far larger clone is one base away. This chain connects TRBV6-6 to TRBJ1-6, with D possibly matching TRBD1 (5 bases). The germline CDR1 and CDR2 sequences are MNHNY and SVGAGI (reference sequence). The CDR3 totals 12 residues. In nucleotides, the CDR3 is TGTGCCAGCGGAAGGGGAGAGTCACCCCCCCACTTT. It codes for CASGRGESPPHF.

The chain carries TRBV6-2 or TRBV6-3 and TRBJ1-1, with unresolved D. V was cut by 11 bases and J by 2 bases, with 15 bases left in between. CDR3 length: 13 amino acids. Germline loops: CDR1 MNHEY, CDR2 SVGEGT. In DNA form, the CDR3 reads TGTGCCGTATACCAGGAGATAAACACTGAAGCTTTCTTT. It translates to CAVYQEINTEAFF.

This clonotype was picked up many times. V gene TRBV29-1 combines with J gene TRBJ1-2; possibly TRBD1 for D (5 bases). The germline CDR1 and CDR2 sequences are SQVTM and ANQGSEA. The CDR3 has 11 residues. V lost 7 bases and J lost 7, with 13 bases in between. The CDR3 protein is CSAQGIPGYTF. The CDR3 region has the DNA TGCAGCGCGCAGGGAATTCCTGGCTACACCTTC. Full variable domain (missing parts from reference TRBV29-1 and TRBJ1-2): SAVISQKPSRDICQRGTSLTIQCQVDSQVTMMFWYRQQPGQSLTLIATANQGSEATYESGFVIDKFPISRPNLTFSTLTVSNMSPEDSSIYLCSAQGIPGYTFGSGTRLTVV.

This clonotype has a handful of counts. The chain combines TRBV14 with TRBJ2-3; 7 nucleotides match TRBD2. CDR3 size: 15 residues. CDR1 SGHDN and CDR2 FVKESK come from the germline V gene. V dropped 6 bases and J dropped 4; count of bases not matched to a gene: 10. CDR3 sequence: CASSQRGVGPDTQYF. Here the CDR3 DNA reads TGTGCCAGCAGTCAACGGGGGGTGGGGCCAGATACGCAGTATTTT.

This clonotype occurred many times. This chain links TRBV2 with TRBJ1-1; D call uncertain. The CDR3 is 12 amino acids. V lost 4 bases and J lost 6, with 9 bases in between. CDR1 and CDR2 (germline): SNHLY, FYNNEI. CDR3 coding DNA: TGTGCCAGCAGTGCGCCACCTGCTGAAGCTTTCTTT. Its translation is CASSAPPAEAFF.

The chain is built from TRBV20-1 and TRBJ2-7; TRBD2 matches 9 bases. The V gene's germline CDR1 is DFQATT and CDR2 SNEGSKA (reference sequence). Unmatched junction bases numbered 15, after V lost 6 bases and J lost 6 bases. The CDR3 contains 15 residues. The CDR3 spells CSALRPPSGALEQYF. The CDR3 coding sequence is TGCAGTGCCCTCAGGCCCCCTAGCGGGGCCCTCGAGCAGTACTTC.

This clonotype was observed at least ten times. CDR3 sequence reads: CASSHSGTGGKFF. The CDR3 DNA sequence: TGTGCCAGCAGCCATAGCGGAACCGGCGGGAAGTTCTTC. The genes are TRBV3-1 and TRBJ2-1; TRBD2 is a possible D gene (6 bases). From germline, CDR1 is LGHDT and CDR2 YNNKEL (reference sequence). The ends were cut back, 3 bases at V and 14 bases at J, with 17 bases in the middle. The CDR3 covers 13 residues.

In this sample, this clonotype turned up many times. The chain uses TRBV28 and TRBJ1-5; TRBD1 aligns across 7 bases. Trimming cost V 6 bases and J 10 bases; bases outside gene matches: 9. CDR1 MDHEN and CDR2 SYDVKM come from the germline V gene. The CDR3 length is 13 residues. The CDR3 loop reads CASSKDRVGPQHF. For the CDR3, the DNA is TGTGCCAGCAGCAAAGACAGGGTTGGACCCCAGCATTTT.

This clonotype has a count of ten or more. The chain uses TRBV15 and TRBJ2-7, with D possibly matching TRBD1 (6 bases). Germline CDR1 is LNHNV and CDR2 is YYDKDF (reference sequence). The CDR3 runs to 16 residues. V lost 0 bases, J lost 1 base, and 13 bases lay in between. CDR3 bases: TGTGCCACCAGCAGAGAGTCCGGGCAGGGGTCCTACGAGCAGTACTTC. It is translated as CATSRESGQGSYEQYF.

This clonotype appeared many times. This chain connects TRBV2 to TRBJ1-1; a possible D gene is TRBD1 (6 bases). CDR3 size: 14 residues. Germline V gives CDR1 SNHLY, CDR2 FYNNEI. V lost 6 bases and J lost 5, with 16 bases in between. The CDR3 here is CASSATRGGTEAFF. CDR3 DNA: TGTGCCAGCAGCGCTACCAGGGGAGGGACTGAAGCTTTCTTT. Full variable domain (rest looked up from reference TRBV2 and TRBJ1-1): EPEVTQTPSHQVTQMGQEVILRCVPISNHLYFYWYRQILGQKVEFLVSFYNNEISEKSEIFDDQFSVERPDGSNFTLKIRSTKLEDSAMYFCASSATRGGTEAFFGQGTRLTVV.

This clonotype showed up many times. The chain uses TRBV12-3 or TRBV12-4 and TRBJ2-7; TRBD1 is a possible D gene (5 bases). Trimming removed 4 bases at V and 0 bases at J, with 13 bases between. The CDR3 runs 15 residues. The CDR3: CASSSTGIHSYEQYF. In nucleotides, the CDR3 is TGTGCCAGCAGTTCAACAGGAATCCACTCCTACGAGCAGTACTTC.

The chain has TRBV20-1 and TRBJ2-4, with D perhaps matching TRBD2 (5 bases). Germline lookup yields CDR1 DFQATT and CDR2 SNEGSKA (reference sequence). This CDR3 spans 12 amino acids. V was cut by 3 bases and J by 8 bases, with 11 bases left in between. CDR3 nucleotides: TGCAGTGCTAGTAGTCAGAGGGACATTCAGTACTTC. Its translation is CSASSQRDIQYF.

This clonotype has at least ten counts. The chain couples TRBV30 to TRBJ1-2; D uncertain. The V gene lost 4 bases and the J gene lost 8 bases, with 14 bases spanning the gap. The CDR3 extends over 12 amino acids. The germline gives CDR1 GTSNPN, CDR2 SVGIG (reference sequence). The CDR3 sequence is CAWNLGSGGYTF. The CDR3 DNA reads as TGTGCCTGGAATTTAGGCTCGGGGGGCTACACCTTC.